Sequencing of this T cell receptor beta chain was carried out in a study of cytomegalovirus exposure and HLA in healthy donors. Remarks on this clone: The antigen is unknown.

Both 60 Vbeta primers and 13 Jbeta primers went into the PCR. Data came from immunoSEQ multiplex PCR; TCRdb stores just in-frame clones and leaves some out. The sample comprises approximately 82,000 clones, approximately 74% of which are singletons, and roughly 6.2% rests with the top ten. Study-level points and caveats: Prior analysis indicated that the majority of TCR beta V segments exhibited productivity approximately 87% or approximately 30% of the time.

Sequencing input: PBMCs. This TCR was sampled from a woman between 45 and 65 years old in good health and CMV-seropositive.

The CDR3 bases are TGTGCCAGCAGTCGACTAGCGGGAGATACCGGGGAGCTGTTTTTT. Its protein product is CASSRLAGDTGELFF. V is TRBV14 and J is TRBJ2-2; TRBD2 matches at 12 bases. Germline trimming cut 6 bases from V and 5 bases from J; bases unmatched to any gene: 4. In germline, CDR1 is SGHDN, CDR2 FVKESK. The CDR3 sequence is 15 residues long.